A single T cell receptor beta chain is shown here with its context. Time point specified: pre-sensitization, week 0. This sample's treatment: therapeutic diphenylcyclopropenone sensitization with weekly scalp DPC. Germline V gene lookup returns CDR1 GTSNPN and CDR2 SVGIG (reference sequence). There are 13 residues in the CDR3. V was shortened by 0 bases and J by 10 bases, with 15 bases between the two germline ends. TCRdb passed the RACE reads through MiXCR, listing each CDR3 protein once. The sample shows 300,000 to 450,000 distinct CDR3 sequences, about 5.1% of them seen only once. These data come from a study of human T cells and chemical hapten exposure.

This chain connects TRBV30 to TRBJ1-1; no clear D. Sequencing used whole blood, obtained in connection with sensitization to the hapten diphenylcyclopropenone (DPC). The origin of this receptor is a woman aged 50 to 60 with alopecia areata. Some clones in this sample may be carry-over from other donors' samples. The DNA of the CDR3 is TGTGCCTGGAGTGTATCCCTTTGGCAGCTAGCTTTCTTT. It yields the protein CAWSVSLWQLAFF.